Described below is a single T cell receptor beta chain sequence and its context. Germline V gene lookup returns CDR1 WSHSY and CDR2 SAAADI. The CDR3 totals 14 residues. Between the trimmed V and J ends, which lost 10 bases and 4 bases, there was a span of 19 bases. The data were taken from a study of blood T cell repertoires in COVID-19. Whole-study context: Both acute and convalescent COVID-19 samples were obtained from the United States, Italy and Spain. Sample material is recorded as cDNA or gDNA derived from T cells, B-cell-depleted T cells, or PBMCs.

Per the original data handling: Using reference gene primer amplification, nucleated cell counts were estimated. Repertoires were generated with immunoSEQ multiplex PCR, while TCRdb's copy carries only in-frame clones and drops some. The V and J calls and the clone size are those of that table, but D and trimming were determined from the DNA. The profile shows around 99,000 clones, roughly 75% of them singletons. This chain links TRBV10-2 with TRBJ2-5; D perhaps matches TRBD1 (7 bases). The receptor was derived from a man aged 50-60 years who had recovered from COVID-19. The specimen was peripheral blood. This chain's CDR3 is CATTSTGRLETQYF. For the CDR3, the DNA is TGCGCCACGACGTCGACAGGGAGGTTAGAGACCCAGTACTTC.